The clone carrying this TCR beta chain was detected a few times. J gave up 6 bases and V 8 bases, and 12 bases lay outside the gene matches. The CDR3 is 14 amino acids. The germline V gene encodes CDR1 MDHEN and CDR2 SYDVKM. The data belong to a study of blood T cell repertoires in COVID-19. Study background: Samples representing acute and convalescent COVID-19 were sourced from the United States, Italy and Spain. T cells, B-cell-depleted T cells, or PBMCs supplied cDNA or gDNA.

As processed by the authors: Reference gene primer amplification in the assay estimated nucleated cell counts. Measured with immunoSEQ multiplex PCR; TCRdb has only the in-frame clones, and not every one. The D gene and trimming were derived from the DNA, and the V and J assignments and clone size from that table. The table lists fewer than 110,000 clones, about 91% of them singletons, with 5.5% to 8% in the top ten. The J gene is TRBJ2-7, the V gene TRBV28; 8 nucleotides align to TRBD1. The sequence derives from a man between 45 and 60 years old with active or convalescent COVID-19. Material: peripheral blood. The CDR3 protein is CASYRGQDWGEQYF. The CDR3 DNA is TGTGCCAGCTATCGGGGACAGGACTGGGGCGAGCAGTACTTC.